These T cell receptor beta chains were read from a single sample in a study of T cell repertoires in cytomegalovirus infection. TCRdb reprocessed the reads with MiXCR, giving one entry per CDR3 protein. The data contain fewer than 550,000 distinct CDR3 sequences, approximately 25% of them seen just once; the ten biggest clones take up about 13%. The source material was PBMCs. The receptors shown here come from a human donor in good health (CMV status not recorded). Some clones in this sample may be carry-over from other donors' samples. The CDR3 runs from the conserved cysteine through the conserved F or W. D genes are given only for firm matches. Only some rows state a clone size, as once, few, many or a class for expanded clones.

clone_size: many
d_call: NA
j_call: TRBJ2-2
v_call: TRBV7-2
cdr3_aa: CASSFYENTGELFF
cdr3_nt: TGTGCCAGCAGCTTCTACGAGAACACCGGGGAGCTGTTTTTT

clone_size: many
d_call: TRBD2
j_call: TRBJ2-2
v_call: TRBV7-2
cdr3_aa: CASRTSGRAGELFF
cdr3_nt: TGTGCCAGCAGAACTAGCGGGAGGGCCGGGGAGCTGTTTTTT

clone_size: few
d_call: NA
j_call: TRBJ1-1
v_call: TRBV12-3/TRBV12-4
cdr3_aa: CASRVLGTEAFF
cdr3_nt: TGTGCCAGCAGGGTACTCGGCACTGAAGCTTTCTTT

clone_size: few
d_call: NA
j_call: TRBJ2-1
v_call: TRBV5-1
cdr3_aa: CASFMGEAYNEQFF
cdr3_nt: TGCGCCAGCTTTATGGGGGAGGCTTACAATGAGCAGTTCTTC

clone_size: NA
d_call: NA
j_call: TRBJ2-3
v_call: TRBV7-3
cdr3_aa: CASSFVGSGTQYF
cdr3_nt: TGTGCCAGCAGCTTCGTGGGGTCGGGTACGCAGTATTTT

clone_size: NA
d_call: NA
j_call: TRBJ1-2
v_call: TRBV6-2/TRBV6-3
cdr3_aa: CASSYGKGFYGYTF
cdr3_nt: TGTGCCAGCAGTTACGGGAAGGGATTCTATGGCTACACCTTC

clone_size: NA
d_call: NA
j_call: TRBJ2-3
v_call: TRBV28
cdr3_aa: CASSGVQVPSTDTQYF
cdr3_nt: TGTGCCAGCAGTGGGGTGCAGGTCCCTAGCACAGATACGCAGTATTTT

clone_size: NA
d_call: NA
j_call: TRBJ1-2
v_call: TRBV6-2/TRBV6-3
cdr3_aa: CASSGTHTNYGYTF
cdr3_nt: TGTGCCAGCTCCGGGACACACACTAACTATGGCTACACCTTC

clone_size: few
d_call: NA
j_call: TRBJ2-3
v_call: TRBV11-3
cdr3_aa: CASSDEGGDTQYF
cdr3_nt: TGTGCCAGCAGCGACGAGGGAGGAGATACGCAGTATTTT

clone_size: few
d_call: TRBD2
j_call: TRBJ2-7
v_call: TRBV6-2/TRBV6-3
cdr3_aa: CASSFDLADLYEQYF
cdr3_nt: TGTGCCAGCAGTTTCGACCTAGCGGATCTCTACGAGCAGTACTTC

clone_size: few
d_call: TRBD1
j_call: TRBJ1-5
v_call: TRBV6-2/TRBV6-3
cdr3_aa: CASRAGDRGRNQPQHF
cdr3_nt: TGTGCCAGCAGAGCCGGGGACAGGGGGCGCAATCAGCCCCAGCATTTT

clone_size: many
d_call: NA
j_call: TRBJ1-6
v_call: TRBV7-2
cdr3_aa: CASSLVETPRSPLHF
cdr3_nt: TGTGCCAGCAGCTTAGTAGAAACCCCCAGGTCACCCCTCCACTTT

clone_size: NA
d_call: TRBD2
j_call: TRBJ2-1
v_call: TRBV6-1
cdr3_aa: CASIPGLAGVDEQFF
cdr3_nt: TGTGCCAGCATTCCAGGGCTAGCGGGAGTCGATGAGCAGTTCTTC

clone_size: NA
d_call: NA
j_call: TRBJ1-5
v_call: TRBV27
cdr3_aa: CASSLLARPNQPQHF
cdr3_nt: TGTGCCAGCAGTTTATTAGCTCGACCTAATCAGCCCCAGCATTTT

clone_size: NA
d_call: TRBD1
j_call: TRBJ2-7
v_call: TRBV5-8
cdr3_aa: CASSLASDRGFSYEQYF
cdr3_nt: TGTGCCAGCAGCTTGGCCTCCGACAGGGGGTTCTCCTACGAGCAGTACTTC

clone_size: NA
d_call: NA
j_call: TRBJ1-1
v_call: TRBV14
cdr3_aa: CASSSPPGGSTEAFF
cdr3_nt: TGTGCCAGCAGCAGTCCCCCCGGGGGCTCAACTGAAGCTTTCTTT

clone_size: NA
d_call: NA
j_call: TRBJ2-3
v_call: TRBV28
cdr3_aa: CASQRGGTDFTQYF
cdr3_nt: TGTGCCAGCCAGAGGGGGGGTACTGACTTTACGCAGTATTTT

clone_size: NA
d_call: TRBD2
j_call: TRBJ2-1
v_call: TRBV6-1
cdr3_aa: CASRGAGGWYNEQFF
cdr3_nt: TGTGCCAGCAGAGGAGCGGGAGGATGGTACAATGAGCAGTTCTTC

clone_size: many
d_call: TRBD2
j_call: TRBJ2-1
v_call: TRBV6-5
cdr3_aa: CASSYSKGGSDDNEQFF
cdr3_nt: TGTGCCAGCAGTTACTCGAAAGGCGGGAGCGATGACAATGAGCAGTTCTTC

clone_size: few
d_call: NA
j_call: TRBJ2-2
v_call: TRBV7-6
cdr3_aa: CASRGDQANTGELFF
cdr3_nt: TGTGCCAGCAGGGGGGACCAAGCGAACACCGGGGAGCTGTTTTTT

clone_size: NA
d_call: TRBD1
j_call: TRBJ2-6
v_call: TRBV5-1
cdr3_aa: CASSVGGTGGSGANVLTF
cdr3_nt: TGCGCCAGCAGCGTGGGGGGGACAGGGGGCTCTGGGGCCAACGTCCTGACTTTC

clone_size: few
d_call: NA
j_call: TRBJ2-3
v_call: TRBV7-2
cdr3_aa: CTSSSPEYF
cdr3_nt: TGTACCAGCAGCTCCCCCGAGTATTTT